This T cell receptor (beta chain) was captured by sequencing in a study of CD8 T cells in ankylosing spondylitis. Overall study findings and caveats: A motif of 7 or 8 highly homologous TCR beta variants was seen as apparently characteristic of ankylosing spondylitis blood. Past studies reported some motif variants in reactive arthritis synovial fluid and blood.

TCRdb reprocessed the 5' RACE reads with MiXCR, giving one entry per CDR3 protein. Found here are around 440,000 distinct CDR3 sequences, 17% of them singletons; the top ten hold approximately 1%. The germline gives CDR1 ENHRY, CDR2 SYGVKD. V dropped 6 bases and J dropped 9; count of bases not matched to a gene: 6. This CDR3 is 15 amino acids long. Turning to this clonotype: Its antigen is currently unknown.

The chain is built from TRBV10-3 and TRBJ1-6; 12 positions match TRBD1. The sample taken for sequencing was blood, either unsorted or a sorted T cell fraction (not recorded which). The TCR comes from a male donor with ankylosing spondylitis. CDR3 sequence reads: CAISAGTGGVSPLHF. The DNA of the CDR3 is TGTGCCATCAGCGCCGGGACAGGGGGCGTTTCACCCCTCCACTTT.